Listed here is a single TCR beta chain. The sample comes from a study of blood T cell repertoires in COVID-19. The authors' processing: Amplification of reference gene primers was used by the study to estimate nucleated cell counts. Sequencing was performed with immunoSEQ multiplex PCR; in TCRdb, only in-frame clones are kept and a portion is missing. The DNA was the basis for D and trimming; V, J and clone size are from that table. Of roughly 200,000 clones detected, 75% to 90% appear once; the ten largest clones hold 2.5% to 3.5%. Germline CDR1 is LGHDT and CDR2 is YNNKEL (reference sequence). J gave up 7 bases and V 1 base, and 13 bases lay outside the gene matches. This CDR3 has 19 residues.

Sequencing used peripheral blood. This chain joins TRBV3-1 (or the pseudogene TRBV3-2) and TRBJ2-2, with 12 bases aligning to TRBD2. This TCR was recovered from a man aged 55 to 70 with acute or convalescent COVID-19. CDR3 amino acids: CASSQGLGGWTSGIGELFF. The CDR3, as DNA: TGTGCCAGCAGCCAAGGTCTCGGGGGATGGACTAGCGGGATCGGGGAGCTGTTTTTT.